A selection of T cell receptor beta chains follows, all from one sample in a study of blood T cell repertoires in COVID-19. Using immunoSEQ multiplex PCR, the repertoire was profiled, and TCRdb retains in-frame clones only, with some absent. Of roughly 150,000 clones listed, around four fifths are singletons. Sequencing was done on a sample of peripheral blood. The receptor set was obtained from a woman older than 75 with COVID-19, enrolled during active disease. CDR3s leave out the opening cysteine and the closing phenylalanine or tryptophan. Each record gives: J gene, CDR3 length, V gene, CDR3 protein.

J gene: TRBJ2-3
CDR3 length: 12
V gene: TRBV7-6
CDR3 protein: ASSQNGGGDTQY

J gene: TRBJ1-2
CDR3 length: 10
V gene: TRBV5-1
CDR3 protein: ASSLGEYGYT

J gene: TRBJ2-7
CDR3 length: 13
V gene: TRBV9
CDR3 protein: ASSPLSGGYDEQY

J gene: TRBJ1-2
CDR3 length: 13
V gene: TRBV4-1
CDR3 protein: ASSQVERGGTGYT

J gene: TRBJ1-4
CDR3 length: 13
V gene: TRBV15
CDR3 protein: ATSRDVGTREKLF

J gene: TRBJ2-7
CDR3 length: 9
V gene: TRBV5-6
CDR3 protein: ASSLSGEQY

J gene: TRBJ2-3
CDR3 length: 11
V gene: TRBV19
CDR3 protein: ASSGRRTDTQY

J gene: TRBJ1-4
CDR3 length: 11
V gene: TRBV15
CDR3 protein: ATSRERWAKLF

J gene: TRBJ1-5
CDR3 length: 11
V gene: TRBV5-1
CDR3 protein: ASSPSIGQPQH

J gene: TRBJ1-1
CDR3 length: 15
V gene: TRBV4-2
CDR3 protein: ASSQHGTVLMNTEAF

J gene: TRBJ1-2
CDR3 length: 12
V gene: TRBV28
CDR3 protein: ASRFTRQRNGYT

J gene: TRBJ2-3
CDR3 length: 13
V gene: TRBV24-1
CDR3 protein: ATSDPAGPGVTQY

J gene: TRBJ1-6
CDR3 length: 9
V gene: TRBV2
CDR3 protein: ASSDWGALH

J gene: TRBJ1-2
CDR3 length: 13
V gene: TRBV3-1/TRBV3-2
CDR3 protein: ASSQGQNPNYGYT

J gene: TRBJ1-4
CDR3 length: 11
V gene: TRBV18
CDR3 protein: ASSPEANEKLF

J gene: TRBJ2-7
CDR3 length: 14
V gene: TRBV6-1
CDR3 protein: ASSEAVGLGSHEQY